This record covers a single TCR beta chain. Its specificity is unknown. The sample comes from a study of T cell repertoires in cytomegalovirus infection. Across the study: Selected CMV epitopes included recently identified HLA-C-restricted ones as well as well-studied HLA-B-restricted ones. Study-level points and caveats: Within the response measured ex vivo, HLA-C-restricted CMV-specific TCR beta clonotypes were dominant. Based on cumulative public TCR beta family frequency, carriers of CMV plus the relevant HLA were identified.

The V gene's germline CDR1 is SGHTA and CDR2 FQGNSA. The CDR3 is 15 amino acids. Trimming pared 0 bases from V and 1 base from J, leaving 9 bases between. Each CDR3 protein is one row after TCRdb ran MiXCR on the reads. Among approximately 73,000 distinct CDR3 sequences, roughly 40% were seen once, and the ten largest hold 90% to 95%. The material was CD8+ T cells from cultured PBMCs, obtained from culture after CMV antigen stimulation. This chain links TRBV7-2 with TRBJ1-2, with D unclear. This clonotype was sampled from a human donor in good health (CMV status not recorded). Some clones in this sample may be carry-over from other donors' samples. This CDR3 reads CASSLARTINYGYTF. The CDR3, as DNA: TGTGCCAGCAGCTTAGCCAGGACTATTAACTATGGCTACACCTTC.